The clone carrying this T cell receptor beta chain was counted a single time. Its antigen remains unknown. It was uncontrolled infection, other autoimmune disease, pregnancy or lactation that excluded patients. Orbital computed tomography, thyroid ultrasound, serum thyroxine and TRAb, and clinical symptoms together informed the diagnoses. Fresh 10 ml peripheral blood yielded PBMCs. There were TCR beta CDR3 regions amplified from RNA transcripts. First-round RT-PCR targeting the TCR CDR3 was performed with the HTBI primer set. Via MiXCR, TCRdb re-called the multiplex PCR reads, giving one row per CDR3 protein. The profile covers hundreds of thousands of distinct CDR3 sequences, with 22% appearing a single time and approximately 49% taken by the ten largest. This record belongs to a study of T cells in Graves' hyperthyroidism and ophthalmopathy. Study-wide results and caveats: Blood also held most thyroid clonotypes expanded beyond 0.001.

The germline V gene encodes CDR1 GTSNPN and CDR2 SVGIG (reference sequence). The CDR3 is 14 residues long. J lost 6 bases, V lost 0 bases, and 4 bases had no gene match. The TCR was taken from a woman in her seventies with Graves' ophthalmopathy. The rearrangement links TRBV30 to TRBJ1-5, with TRBD1 matching over 8 bases. Sequenced material: blood. In DNA, the CDR3 is TGTGCCTGGAGTGTACAGGGGGGGGTTCAGCCCCAGCATTTT. Residues: CAWSVQGGVQPQHF. The variable domain in full, completed from reference TRBV30 and TRBJ1-5, reads SQTIHQWPATLVQPVGSPLSLECTVEGTSNPNLYWYRQAAGRGLQLLFYSVGIGQISSEVPQNLSASRPQDRQFILSSKKLLLSDSGFYLCAWSVQGGVQPQHFGDGTRLSIL.